These T cell receptor beta chains were read from a single sample in a study of T cell repertoires in cytomegalovirus infection. Via MiXCR, TCRdb re-called the reads, giving one row per CDR3 protein. The table includes around 300,000 distinct CDR3 sequences, roughly a fifth detected once. The antigens of these receptors remain unknown. Sequences were derived from cultured PBMCs, sampled from culture after CMV antigen stimulation. Receptors were obtained from a human donor in good health (CMV status not recorded). Some clones in this sample may be carry-over from other donors' samples. CDR3s include the opening cysteine and the closing phenylalanine or tryptophan. Each record gives: V gene, J gene, CDR3 protein.

V: TRBV12-3/TRBV12-4
J: TRBJ2-2
CDR3: CASTPGGTANTGELFF

V: TRBV11-3
J: TRBJ1-2
CDR3: CASSHRQGSGYTF

V: TRBV4-3
J: TRBJ2-3
CDR3: CASSQGDEDTQYF

V: TRBV6-5
J: TRBJ2-5
CDR3: CASSYTQIQETQYF

V: TRBV7-2
J: TRBJ2-1
CDR3: CASSLSAGRPYNEQFF

V: TRBV6-6
J: TRBJ1-5
CDR3: CASSDLTGVGQPQHF

V: TRBV2
J: TRBJ1-6
CDR3: CASCATGVLSPLHF

V: TRBV28
J: TRBJ1-4
CDR3: CASSSGQGGEKLFF

V: TRBV12-3/TRBV12-4
J: TRBJ2-3
CDR3: CASRIGATDTQYF

V: TRBV29-1
J: TRBJ2-1
CDR3: CSVAFMTVNNEQFF

V: TRBV11-2
J: TRBJ1-1
CDR3: CASSQQGGNTEAFF

V: TRBV7-2
J: TRBJ1-1
CDR3: CASSLGGVTEAFF

V: TRBV7-6
J: TRBJ2-7
CDR3: CASSLGAGASYEQYF

V: TRBV5-4
J: TRBJ2-7
CDR3: CASSNRYEQYF

V: TRBV13
J: TRBJ1-1
CDR3: CASSLTRATEAFF